A selection of T cell receptor beta chains follows, all from one sample in a study of blood T cell repertoires in COVID-19. Using immunoSEQ multiplex PCR, the repertoire was profiled, and TCRdb retains in-frame clones only, with some absent. The sample lists approximately 10,000 clones, approximately 86% occurring once. Material for sequencing was peripheral blood. Every receptor here comes from a human donor in a cohort sampled during active COVID-19. The CDR3 runs from the conserved cysteine through the conserved F or W. D genes are given only for firm matches. The size entry is marked missing in some rows and otherwise reads once, few, many or a size class.

V gene: TRBV15
J gene: TRBJ1-2
D gene: TRBD1
clone size: once
CDR3 DNA: TGTGCCACCAGCAGATTTCTGCAGGGGGATGATGGCTACACCTTC
CDR3 protein: CATSRFLQGDDGYTF

V gene: TRBV29-1
J gene: TRBJ1-2
D gene: TRBD1
clone size: NA
CDR3 DNA: TGCAGCGTTGAAGTAAGGGGGCGAGTTGGCTACACCTTC
CDR3 protein: CSVEVRGRVGYTF

V gene: TRBV19
J gene: TRBJ2-7
D gene: TRBD1
clone size: NA
CDR3 DNA: TGTGCCAGTAGTAAACGGACAGGTATGCGAGGCTACGAGCAGTACTTC
CDR3 protein: CASSKRTGMRGYEQYF

V gene: TRBV5-6
J gene: TRBJ2-1
D gene: TRBD1
clone size: once
CDR3 DNA: TGTGCCAGCAGCCCCGGGACAGGGTACTACAATGAGCAGTTCTTC
CDR3 protein: CASSPGTGYYNEQFF

V gene: TRBV5-1
J gene: TRBJ1-4
D gene: TRBD1
clone size: NA
CDR3 DNA: TGCGCCAGCAGCCTCCGGGACAGGGCAGGCGAAAAACTGTTTTTT
CDR3 protein: CASSLRDRAGEKLFF

V gene: TRBV30
J gene: TRBJ1-1
D gene: NA
clone size: NA
CDR3 DNA: TGTGCCTGGAGTGCTGGGAGTAACACTGAAGCTTTCTTT
CDR3 protein: CAWSAGSNTEAFF

V gene: TRBV18
J gene: TRBJ1-1
D gene: TRBD1
clone size: NA
CDR3 DNA: TGTGCCAGCTCTTCCGGGACAGGGGGTTACACTGAAGCTTTCTTT
CDR3 protein: CASSSGTGGYTEAFF

V gene: TRBV30
J gene: TRBJ1-1
D gene: NA
clone size: NA
CDR3 DNA: TGTGCCTGGAGCCGCGAGAACACTGAAGCTTTCTTT
CDR3 protein: CAWSRENTEAFF

V gene: TRBV19
J gene: TRBJ2-7
D gene: TRBD1
clone size: NA
CDR3 DNA: TGTGCCAGTAGTATAACAGGGGGATCCGAGCAGTACTTC
CDR3 protein: CASSITGGSEQYF

V gene: TRBV7-6
J gene: TRBJ1-5
D gene: NA
clone size: NA
CDR3 DNA: TGTGCCAGCAGGCCGAGGGGGGGCTGGTGGCATTTT
CDR3 protein: CASRPRGGWWHF

V gene: TRBV4-1
J gene: TRBJ1-4
D gene: TRBD1
clone size: NA
CDR3 DNA: TGCGCCAGCAGCCAAGTAGGGAGGACAGGGCTGGAAAAACTGTTTTTT
CDR3 protein: CASSQVGRTGLEKLFF

V gene: TRBV2
J gene: TRBJ1-5
D gene: NA
clone size: NA
CDR3 DNA: TGTGCCAGCAGCCCCAACAGGGACGATCAGCCCCAGCATTTT
CDR3 protein: CASSPNRDDQPQHF

V gene: TRBV3-1/TRBV3-2
J gene: TRBJ1-5
D gene: NA
clone size: NA
CDR3 DNA: TGTGCCAGCAGCCAGGGAGACACTAGCAATCAGCCCCAGCATTTT
CDR3 protein: CASSQGDTSNQPQHF

V gene: TRBV7-2
J gene: TRBJ2-7
D gene: TRBD2
clone size: NA
CDR3 DNA: TGTGCCAGCAGCTTAAGGACTAGCGGTTTGAGCTTCTACGAGCAGTACTTC
CDR3 protein: CASSLRTSGLSFYEQYF

V gene: TRBV9
J gene: TRBJ2-2
D gene: NA
clone size: NA
CDR3 DNA: TGTGCCAGCAGCGTAGTAGGGGGTTACGCCGGGGAGCTGTTTTTT
CDR3 protein: CASSVVGGYAGELFF

V gene: TRBV3-1/TRBV3-2
J gene: TRBJ2-7
D gene: NA
clone size: NA
CDR3 DNA: TGTGCCAGCAGCCAAGTTTCGGGGGAGCAGTACTTC
CDR3 protein: CASSQVSGEQYF

V gene: TRBV10-1
J gene: TRBJ1-3
D gene: TRBD1
clone size: medium-sized
CDR3 DNA: TGCGCCAGCAGGGGAACAGGGGGCAAGCGATTTCACACCATATATTTT
CDR3 protein: CASRGTGGKRFHTIYF

V gene: TRBV11-3
J gene: TRBJ2-7
D gene: NA
clone size: NA
CDR3 DNA: TGTGCCAGCAGCCGAGGGGGGGGGTCCGAGCAGTACTTC
CDR3 protein: CASSRGGGSEQYF

V gene: TRBV28
J gene: TRBJ1-2
D gene: TRBD1
clone size: NA
CDR3 DNA: TGTGCCAGCAGTTTCCAGGGGGCCGTTAGGGGCTACACCTTC
CDR3 protein: CASSFQGAVRGYTF

V gene: TRBV5-1
J gene: TRBJ1-1
D gene: TRBD1
clone size: NA
CDR3 DNA: TGCGCCAGCAGCCAGGGACAGGGGGCGGCATATGACACTGAAGCTTTCTTT
CDR3 protein: CASSQGQGAAYDTEAFF

V gene: TRBV11-2
J gene: TRBJ1-2
D gene: NA
clone size: NA
CDR3 DNA: TGTGCCAGCAGCTTAGTAGCGGGTGGCTATGGCTACACCTTC
CDR3 protein: CASSLVAGGYGYTF

V gene: TRBV5-1
J gene: TRBJ2-7
D gene: NA
clone size: NA
CDR3 DNA: TGCGCCAGCAGCTTGACGGGGGTTGTTGGCGAGCAGTACTTC
CDR3 protein: CASSLTGVVGEQYF

V gene: TRBV19
J gene: TRBJ1-2
D gene: NA
clone size: NA
CDR3 DNA: TGTGCCAGTAGTATAAGGCGCGCAGCCGCCGGGGGCTACACCTTC
CDR3 protein: CASSIRRAAAGGYTF